The 29 T cell receptor beta chains below all came from one sample that was sequenced in a study of naive and memory T cell subsets. Alpha and beta constant region primers primed reverse transcription for blood and skin samples. TCRdb re-called the 5' RACE reads through MiXCR, storing one row per CDR3 protein. The data show over 20,000 distinct CDR3 sequences, with approximately 20% seen just once and around 2% held by the top ten. Whole blood, about 2.5 ml, came from adult healthy volunteers. These receptors all stem from a female donor in good health.

This clonotype was counted a few times. V gene TRBV20-1 combines with J gene TRBJ1-2, with D unresolved. The CDR3 covers 15 residues. With 3 bases removed from V and 1 base from J, the gap between germline ends came to 15 bases. Looked up from germline, CDR1 is DFQATT and CDR2 is SNEGSKA (reference sequence). CDR3: CSARVYQADNYGYTF. The DNA of the CDR3 is TGCAGTGCTAGGGTATACCAAGCAGATAACTATGGCTACACCTTC.

This clonotype was seen at least ten times. The V gene is TRBV20-1, the J gene TRBJ2-3; D not resolved. Trimming pared 0 bases from V and 2 bases from J, leaving 6 bases between. Germline V gene sequence: CDR1 DFQATT, CDR2 SNEGSKA (reference sequence). This CDR3 has 13 amino acids. CDR3 amino acids: CSAREFYTDTQYF. The CDR3 coding sequence is TGCAGTGCTAGAGAGTTTTACACAGATACGCAGTATTTT.

The J gene is TRBJ2-3, the V gene TRBV20-1; D is unclear. The CDR3 runs to 11 residues. V was cut by 3 bases and J by 5 bases, with 6 bases left in between. The V gene's germline CDR1 is DFQATT and CDR2 SNEGSKA (reference sequence). DNA for the CDR3: TGCAGTGCTAGTTGGGGAGATACGCAGTATTTT. It is translated as CSASWGDTQYF.

This clonotype has only a few counts. The junction differs from germline at one of its ends, possibly a read error. The chain carries TRBV29-1 and TRBJ2-7; tentative D call: TRBD2 (6 bases). CDR1 is SQVTM, CDR2 ANQGSEA, per germline. The CDR3 extends over 11 amino acids. CDR3 in DNA: TGCAGCGTTGAAATGGGGAGGAGACGGTCCTTC. Translated: CSVEMGRRRSF.

This chain joins TRBV6-4 and TRBJ2-6; 7 bases are shared with TRBD1. This CDR3 is 16 amino acids long. The germline V gene has CDR1 MRHNA and CDR2 SNTAGT. V lost 8 bases to trimming and J lost 0 bases; unmatched junction nucleotides: 7. The CDR3: CASGGQDPSGANVLTF. Written as DNA, the CDR3 is TGTGCCAGCGGAGGACAGGATCCCTCTGGGGCCAACGTCCTGACTTTC.

At least ten counts were recorded for this clonotype. J is TRBJ2-1 and V is TRBV14; the D gene is possibly TRBD1 (5 bases). Trimming removed 2 bases at V and 10 bases at J, with 15 bases between. Germline values: CDR1 SGHDN, CDR2 FVKESK. This CDR3 spans 14 amino acids. The CDR3 reads CASSQMIRVTEQFF. In DNA form, the CDR3 reads TGTGCCAGCAGCCAAATGATCAGGGTAACCGAGCAGTTCTTC.

By frequency in the sample, this clonotype is medium-sized. In DNA, the CDR3 is TGCGCCAGCAGCTTGGTCGGGAAAGAGACCCAGTACTTC. Translated: CASSLVGKETQYF. This chain uses TRBV5-1 with TRBJ2-5, with TRBD2 as a possible D gene (5 bases). Germline CDR1 and CDR2: SGHRS and YFSETQ. The CDR3 spans 13 residues. V lost 0 bases and J 3 bases, leaving 6 bases between the germline ends.

The rearrangement uses TRBV29-1 and TRBJ2-5; 10 bases map to TRBD2. The CDR3 extends over 14 amino acids. Germline CDR1 is SQVTM and CDR2 is ANQGSEA. Trimming took 1 base from V and 1 from J; bases not matched to a gene: 0. CDR3 in amino acids: CSVEASGGQETQYF. The CDR3, as DNA: TGCAGCGTTGAAGCTAGCGGGGGCCAAGAGACCCAGTACTTC.

The chain links TRBV9 to TRBJ2-7; a possible D gene is TRBD2 (6 bases). V was trimmed by 3 bases and J by 0 bases, leaving 13 bases between them. The CDR3 spans 15 residues. The V gene's germline CDR1 is SGDLS and CDR2 YYNGEE. CDR3 amino acids: CASSGLSGPSYEQYF. Here the CDR3 DNA reads TGTGCCAGCAGCGGACTAAGCGGGCCCTCCTACGAGCAGTACTTC. Filled out from reference TRBV9 and TRBJ2-7, the complete variable domain reads DSGVTQTPKHLITATGQRVTLRCSPRSGDLSVYWYQQSLDQGLQFLIQYYNGEERAKGNILERFSAQQFPDLHSELNLSSLELGDSALYFCASSGLSGPSYEQYFGPGTRLTVT.

This clonotype ranks as medium-sized (0.01 to 0.1%). This chain links TRBV18 with TRBJ2-7; a possible D gene is TRBD1 (6 bases). CDR1 is KGHSH, CDR2 LQKENI, per germline. V was trimmed by 3 bases and J by 5 bases, leaving 14 bases between them. The CDR3 has 14 residues. The DNA of the CDR3 is TGTGCCAGCTCACCTTTGGGGGCGGAGGACGAGCAGTACTTC. Translation: CASSPLGAEDEQYF.

V usage is TRBV29-1 and J usage is TRBJ1-1, with D possibly matching TRBD1 (6 bases). V lost 6 bases to trimming and J lost 1 base, with 9 bases between them. Germline V gene data show CDR1 as SQVTM and CDR2 as ANQGSEA. The CDR3 extends over 12 amino acids. CDR3 loop: CSVSQGNTEAFF. In DNA, the CDR3 is TGCAGCGTCTCACAGGGGAACACTGAAGCTTTCTTT.

This clonotype was observed a handful of times. The J gene is TRBJ2-3, the V gene TRBV20-1, with TRBD2 identical over 13 bases. Germline assignment: CDR1 DFQATT and CDR2 SNEGSKA (reference sequence). The CDR3 has 15 amino acids. V was pared by 1 base and J by 4 bases, with 2 bases of the junction left unmatched. The CDR3, as DNA: TGCAGTGCTAGAGTCGGACTAGCGGGGGCAGATACGCAGTATTTT. Translation: CSARVGLAGADTQYF.

V is TRBV6-2 or TRBV6-3 and J is TRBJ2-1, with D unclear. The ends were cut back, 5 bases at V and 0 bases at J, with 17 bases in the middle. Germline CDR1 and CDR2: MNHEY and SVGEGT. This CDR3 region has 17 residues. DNA of the CDR3: TGTGCCAGCAGTCCCCGTATTGGGCCCAGCTCCTACAATGAGCAGTTCTTC. Translating it yields CASSPRIGPSSYNEQFF.

This clonotype was detected ten times or more. The chain combines TRBV6-5 with TRBJ1-2; possibly TRBD1 for D (6 bases). The CDR3 has 14 residues. Germline CDR1 is MNHEY and CDR2 is SVGAGI. V was clipped by 10 bases and J by 4 bases, with 19 bases between them. The chain's CDR3 is CATSLGGIPYGYTF. The CDR3 DNA follows: TGTGCCACCAGCTTAGGGGGAATACCCTATGGCTACACCTTC.

This clonotype was observed a handful of times. The chain combines TRBV20-1 with TRBJ1-2; D gene unclear. The V end was cut by 0 bases, the J end by 3 bases, with 8 bases between. The germline gives CDR1 DFQATT, CDR2 SNEGSKA (reference sequence). This CDR3 has 13 amino acids. The CDR3 coding sequence is TGCAGTGCTAGAGAGCGGGCTGACTATGGCTACACCTTC. Protein: CSARERADYGYTF.

The V call is TRBV5-1, the J call TRBJ2-7; 7 nucleotides match TRBD1. The CDR3 is 14 amino acids. V dropped 3 bases and J dropped 2; count of bases not matched to a gene: 5. Germline-derived CDR1 and CDR2 are SGHRS and YFSETQ. This CDR3 is CASSSGQAAYEQYF. The DNA for the CDR3 is TGCGCCAGCAGCTCTGGACAGGCCGCCTACGAGCAGTACTTC.

This clonotype was counted a few times. The CDR3 DNA reads as TGCAGCGTTGAGAAGAACACTGAAGCTTTCTTT. Its translation: CSVEKNTEAFF. V and J are TRBV29-1 and TRBJ1-1; D gene ambiguous. The CDR3 is 11 residues long. V lost 3 bases to trimming and J lost 1 base, with 3 bases between them. Looked up from germline, CDR1 is SQVTM and CDR2 is ANQGSEA.

This clonotype was counted between two and nine times. J is TRBJ2-5 and V is TRBV29-1, with a weak D call TRBD2 (5 bases). V was shortened by 2 bases and J by 4 bases, with 8 bases between the two germline ends. There are 12 residues in the CDR3. The germline V gene encodes CDR1 SQVTM and CDR2 ANQGSEA. CDR3 bases: TGCAGCGTTGAAAGAGGGTTAGAGACCCAGTACTTC. Its translation: CSVERGLETQYF. Filled out from reference TRBV29-1 and TRBJ2-5, the complete variable domain reads SAVISQKPSRDICQRGTSLTIQCQVDSQVTMMFWYRQQPGQSLTLIATANQGSEATYESGFVIDKFPISRPNLTFSTLTVSNMSPEDSSIYLCSVERGLETQYFGPGTRLLVL.

This clonotype was seen more than once but under ten times. This sequence joins TRBV29-1 and TRBJ2-1; D ambiguous. Germline values: CDR1 SQVTM, CDR2 ANQGSEA. CDR3 length equals 11 residues. V was trimmed by 7 bases and J by 7 bases, leaving 11 bases between them. The CDR3 DNA reads TGCAGCGCCACCCACTTAAATGAGCAGTTCTTC. It specifies CSATHLNEQFF.

The chain carries TRBV29-1 and TRBJ2-5; D call uncertain. CDR1 and CDR2 from the germline V gene are SQVTM and ANQGSEA. V was shortened by 4 bases and J by 1 base, with 7 bases between the two germline ends. The CDR3 totals 12 residues. CDR3 in DNA: TGCAGCGTTGTTAGTGGCCAAGAGACCCAGTACTTC. Its protein is CSVVSGQETQYF.

This sequence joins TRBV6-6 and TRBJ2-7, with 9 bases matching TRBD1. The CDR3 runs to 16 residues. The germline V gene encodes CDR1 MNHNY and CDR2 SVGAGI (reference sequence). J was trimmed by 2 bases and V by 6 bases; bases with no gene match: 11. The CDR3, as DNA: TGTGCCAGCAGACAATCAACGGGACAGGGCCCCTACGAGCAGTACTTC. Protein product: CASRQSTGQGPYEQYF.

The chain recombines TRBV6-6 with TRBJ1-1; D ambiguous. V was shortened by 6 bases and J by 3 bases, with 5 bases between the two germline ends. CDR1 is MNHNY and CDR2 is SVGAGI in the germline V gene (reference sequence). There are 11 residues in the CDR3. CDR3 nucleotides: TGTGCCAGCAGCACACACACTGAAGCTTTCTTT. Its translation: CASSTHTEAFF.

The chain carries TRBV12-3 or TRBV12-4 and TRBJ2-1, with D tentatively TRBD2 (6 bases). The CDR3 sequence is 15 residues long. V was cut by 6 bases and J by 0 bases, with 12 bases left in between. DNA of the CDR3: TGTGCCAGCAGCCCTAGCGCGAGCTCCTACAATGAGCAGTTCTTC. Amino acid sequence: CASSPSASSYNEQFF.

This chain uses TRBV5-1 with TRBJ2-3, with 10 bases fitting TRBD2. Unmatched junction bases numbered 7, after V lost 0 bases and J lost 6 bases. The length of the CDR3 is 16 residues. Per the germline V gene, CDR1 is SGHRS and CDR2 is YFSETQ. CDR3 residues: CASSLERTSGPDTQYF. The CDR3 nucleotides read TGCGCCAGCAGCTTGGAAAGGACTAGCGGACCGGATACGCAGTATTTT.

By frequency in the sample, this clonotype is medium-sized. The genes are TRBV7-9 and TRBJ1-1; 11 bases fit TRBD1. J was trimmed by 3 bases and V by 10 bases; bases with no gene match: 7. The CDR3 is made up of 14 amino acids. Germline values: CDR1 SEHNR, CDR2 FQNEAQ (reference sequence). Here the CDR3 DNA reads TGTGCCACCAAGGGGACAGGGGGAGACACTGAAGCTTTCTTT. Translating it yields CATKGTGGDTEAFF.

By sample share, this clonotype is medium-sized. The chain links TRBV6-4 to TRBJ2-1, with 15 bases matching TRBD2. Germline loops: CDR1 MRHNA, CDR2 SNTAGT. This CDR3 is 16 amino acids long. V lost 6 bases to trimming and J lost 8 bases; unmatched junction nucleotides: 8. The CDR3, as DNA: TGTGCCAGCAGCGAAGGACTAGCGGGAGGGTCCGATGAGCAGTTCTTC. Translation gives CASSEGLAGGSDEQFF.

The chain recombines TRBV29-1 with TRBJ2-1, with TRBD2 matching over 8 bases. Germline CDR1 SQVTM, CDR2 ANQGSEA. The CDR3 is 14 residues long. Losses at the gene ends were 5 bases for V and 5 bases for J; bases not matched to a gene: 8. The CDR3 DNA is TGCAGCGTTCCCCTCGTAGCGGGACACAATGAGCAGTTCTTC. Translation: CSVPLVAGHNEQFF.

This clonotype was seen repeatedly, ten times or more. CDR3 amino acids: CSVVLQGEGPQHF. The CDR3 DNA follows: TGCAGCGTTGTACTACAGGGGGAAGGGCCCCAGCATTTT. The V and J genes are TRBV29-1 and TRBJ1-5, with 8 bases matching TRBD1. CDR1 SQVTM and CDR2 ANQGSEA come from the germline V gene. The CDR3 loop spans 13 amino acids. V dropped 4 bases and J dropped 9; count of bases not matched to a gene: 8.

This clonotype was detected ten times or more. The V gene is TRBV21-1, the J gene TRBJ2-5; the D call TRBD1 from the table was never checked on the DNA. TRBV21-1 is a pseudogene locus. There are 16 residues in the CDR3. The CDR3 DNA sequence: TGTGCCAGCAGCCTCAAGAGGGGGACAAAGCAAGAGACCCAGTACTTC. Translated: CASSLKRGTKQETQYF.